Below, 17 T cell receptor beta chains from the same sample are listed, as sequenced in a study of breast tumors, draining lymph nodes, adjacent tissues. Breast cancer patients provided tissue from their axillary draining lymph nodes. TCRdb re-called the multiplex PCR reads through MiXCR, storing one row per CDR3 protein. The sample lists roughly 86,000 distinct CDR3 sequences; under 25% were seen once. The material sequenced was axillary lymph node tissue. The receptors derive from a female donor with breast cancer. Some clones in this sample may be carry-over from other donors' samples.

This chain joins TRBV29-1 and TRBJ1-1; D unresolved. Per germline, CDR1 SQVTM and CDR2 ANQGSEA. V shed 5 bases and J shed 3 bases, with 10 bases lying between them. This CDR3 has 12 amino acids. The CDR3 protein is CSVREPYTEAFF. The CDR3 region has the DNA TGCAGCGTTCGGGAACCCTACACTGAAGCTTTCTTT.

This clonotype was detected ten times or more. The CDR3 protein is CASSFRTGDNQPQHF. Written as DNA, the CDR3 is TGTGCCAGCAGTTTTCGGACAGGGGACAATCAGCCCCAGCATTTT. This chain uses TRBV2 with TRBJ1-5, with 9 bases fitting TRBD1. In germline, CDR1 is SNHLY, CDR2 FYNNEI. After removal of 5 bases from V and 3 bases from J, the junction contained 5 bases not matched to a gene. The CDR3 spans 15 residues.

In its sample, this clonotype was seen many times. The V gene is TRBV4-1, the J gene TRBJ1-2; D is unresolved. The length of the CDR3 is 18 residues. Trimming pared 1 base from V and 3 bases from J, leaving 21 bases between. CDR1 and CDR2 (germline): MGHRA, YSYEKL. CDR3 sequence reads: CASSQGRVIGYWHYGYTF. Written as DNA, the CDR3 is TGCGCCAGCAGCCAAGGGAGGGTTATAGGGTACTGGCACTATGGCTACACCTTC.

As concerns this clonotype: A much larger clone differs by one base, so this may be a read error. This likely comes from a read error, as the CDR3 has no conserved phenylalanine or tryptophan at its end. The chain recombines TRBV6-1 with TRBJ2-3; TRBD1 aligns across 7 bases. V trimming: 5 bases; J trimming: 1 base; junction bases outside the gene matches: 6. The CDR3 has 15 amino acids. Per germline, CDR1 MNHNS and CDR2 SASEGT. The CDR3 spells CASSTRTGRTDTQYL. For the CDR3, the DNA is TGTGCCAGCAGTACCCGGACAGGTCGCACAGATACGCAGTATTTA.

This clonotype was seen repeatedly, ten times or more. The CDR3 sequence is CASSSPLTADTQYF. CDR3 DNA sequence: TGTGCCAGCAGCTCACCTCTAACGGCAGATACGCAGTATTTT. The V call is TRBV6-5, the J call TRBJ2-3; D ambiguous. The V end lost 6 bases, the J end lost 4 bases, and 14 bases lay between the germline ends. CDR3 length: 14 amino acids. The germline CDR1 and CDR2 sequences are MNHEY and SVGAGI.

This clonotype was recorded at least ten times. The CDR3 DNA sequence: TGCAGTGCTATCGACGGGTGGGATGAAAAACTGTTTTTT. It encodes CSAIDGWDEKLFF. V and J are TRBV20-1 and TRBJ1-4; D not certain. Trimming cost V 4 bases and J 6 bases, with 12 bases left between them. From germline, CDR1 is DFQATT and CDR2 SNEGSKA (reference sequence). There are 13 residues in the CDR3.

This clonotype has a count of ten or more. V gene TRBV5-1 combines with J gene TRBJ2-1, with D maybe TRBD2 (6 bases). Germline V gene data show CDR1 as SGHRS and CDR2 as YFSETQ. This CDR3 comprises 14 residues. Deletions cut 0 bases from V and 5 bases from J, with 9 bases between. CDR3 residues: CASSLELAHNEQFF. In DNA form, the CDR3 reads TGCGCCAGCAGCTTGGAACTAGCCCACAATGAGCAGTTCTTC.

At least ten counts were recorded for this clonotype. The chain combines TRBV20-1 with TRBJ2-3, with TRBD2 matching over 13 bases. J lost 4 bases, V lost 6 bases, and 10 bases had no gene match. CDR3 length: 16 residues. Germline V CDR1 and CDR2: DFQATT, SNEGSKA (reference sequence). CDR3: CSATRGTSGNSDTQYF. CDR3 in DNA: TGCAGTGCCACTCGAGGGACTAGCGGGAACTCAGATACGCAGTATTTT.

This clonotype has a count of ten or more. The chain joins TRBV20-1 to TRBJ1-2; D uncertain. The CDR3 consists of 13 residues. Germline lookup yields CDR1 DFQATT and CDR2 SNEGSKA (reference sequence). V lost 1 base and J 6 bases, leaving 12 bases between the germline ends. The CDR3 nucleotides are TGCAGTGCTAGAGGTTTAGGCGAACATGGCTACACCTTC. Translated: CSARGLGEHGYTF.

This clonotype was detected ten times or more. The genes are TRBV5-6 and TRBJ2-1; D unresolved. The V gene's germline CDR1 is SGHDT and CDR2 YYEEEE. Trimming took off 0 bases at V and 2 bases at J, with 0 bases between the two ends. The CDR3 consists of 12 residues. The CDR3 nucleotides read TGTGCCAGCAGCTTGGCCTACAATGAGCAGTTCTTC. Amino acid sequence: CASSLAYNEQFF.

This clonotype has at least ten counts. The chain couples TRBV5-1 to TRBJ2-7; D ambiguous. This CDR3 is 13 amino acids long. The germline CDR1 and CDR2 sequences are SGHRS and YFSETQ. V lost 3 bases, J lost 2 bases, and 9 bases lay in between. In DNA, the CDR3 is TGCGCCAGCAGCTACCACCGGGCCTACGAGCAGTACTTC. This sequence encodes CASSYHRAYEQYF.

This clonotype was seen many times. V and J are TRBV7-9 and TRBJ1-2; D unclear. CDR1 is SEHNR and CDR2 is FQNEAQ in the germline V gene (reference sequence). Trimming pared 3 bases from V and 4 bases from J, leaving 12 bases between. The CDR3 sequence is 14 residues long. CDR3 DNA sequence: TGTGCCAGCAGCTTTTTTCAACAGAGCTATGGCTACACCTTC. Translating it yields CASSFFQQSYGYTF.

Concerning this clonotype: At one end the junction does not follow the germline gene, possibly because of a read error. The CDR3 loop reads CSARDRIKGEALF. CDR3 coding DNA: TGCAGTGCTAGAGATCGTATAAAAGGTGAAGCTCTCTTT. The rearrangement links TRBV20-1 to TRBJ1-1; D is uncertain. Per the germline V gene, CDR1 is DFQATT and CDR2 is SNEGSKA (reference sequence). This CDR3 has 13 amino acids.

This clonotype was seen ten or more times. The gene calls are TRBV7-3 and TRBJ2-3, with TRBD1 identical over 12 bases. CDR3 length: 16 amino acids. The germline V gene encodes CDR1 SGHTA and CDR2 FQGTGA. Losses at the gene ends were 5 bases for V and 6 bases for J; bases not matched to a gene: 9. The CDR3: CASSQGQGAGWDTQYF. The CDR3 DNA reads TGTGCCAGCAGCCAGGGACAGGGGGCTGGGTGGGATACGCAGTATTTT.

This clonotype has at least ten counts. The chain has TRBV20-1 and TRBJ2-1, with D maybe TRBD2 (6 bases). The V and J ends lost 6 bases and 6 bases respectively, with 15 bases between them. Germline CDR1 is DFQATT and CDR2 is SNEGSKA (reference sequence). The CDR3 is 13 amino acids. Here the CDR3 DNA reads TGCAGTGCCATCCCGGACTACACCAATGAGCAGTTCTTC. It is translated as CSAIPDYTNEQFF.

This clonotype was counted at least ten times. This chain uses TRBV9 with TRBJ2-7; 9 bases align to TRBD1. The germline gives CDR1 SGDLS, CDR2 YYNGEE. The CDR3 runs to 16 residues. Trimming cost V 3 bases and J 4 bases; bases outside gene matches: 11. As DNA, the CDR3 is TGTGCCAGCAGCGCACACGCCACAGGGGGCGAGTACGAGCAGTACTTC. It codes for CASSAHATGGEYEQYF.

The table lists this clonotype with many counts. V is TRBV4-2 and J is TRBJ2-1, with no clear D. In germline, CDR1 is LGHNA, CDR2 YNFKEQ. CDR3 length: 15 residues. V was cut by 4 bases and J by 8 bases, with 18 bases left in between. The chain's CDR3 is CASSPRPAAEDEQFF. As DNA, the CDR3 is TGTGCCAGCAGCCCCCGGCCGGCGGCAGAAGATGAGCAGTTCTTC.